This record concerns one T cell receptor beta chain sequence. Sequencing used immunoSEQ multiplex PCR; TCRdb keeps in-frame clones, though not all of them. There are approximately 360,000 clones in the sample; roughly 87% occur only once, and approximately 5% lies in the top ten. The CDR3 contains 16 residues. The V and J ends lost 1 base and 2 bases respectively, with 12 bases between them. Germline CDR1 is SGHTA and CDR2 is FQGNSA. The data are from a study of blood T cell repertoires in COVID-19. Study background: The samples span acute and convalescent COVID-19 from the United States, Italy and Spain. T cells, B-cell-depleted T cells, or PBMCs supplied cDNA or gDNA.

Those who participated ranged in age from roughly 18 to 90 years and resided in roughly 26 US areas. Participant-given clinical history determined each cohort assignment. Sequencing input: PBMCs or T cells enriched from blood (not recorded which). The V and J genes are TRBV7-2 and TRBJ2-1; no firm D call. This receptor was obtained from a woman between 50 and 59 years old who had recovered from COVID-19. DNA for the CDR3: TGTGCCAGCAGCTTAGTGGCGGCCTTGACCTACAATGAGCAGTTCTTC. It specifies CASSLVAALTYNEQFF.